These 4 T cell receptor beta chains were all obtained from the same sample, sequenced in a study of T-cell memory formation after mild COVID-19. MiXCR, applied by TCRdb to the 5' RACE reads, yields one record per CDR3 protein. The sample records approximately 240,000 distinct CDR3 sequences, over 15% being singletons. The specimen sequenced was PBMCs or a T cell subset sorted from them (not recorded which). These receptors originate from a man aged 18 to 29 who had mild COVID-19 (a few samples of this study predate the infection). Cell type and time point are not known.

The count of this clonotype is one. The rearrangement links TRBV15 to TRBJ2-3; 7 nucleotides agree with TRBD2. Unmatched junction bases numbered 8, after V lost 3 bases and J lost 2 bases. The germline V gene has CDR1 LNHNV and CDR2 YYDKDF (reference sequence). The CDR3 totals 16 residues. CDR3 in amino acids: CATSRFTGGNTDTQYF. Written as DNA, the CDR3 is TGTGCCACCAGCAGGTTTACGGGGGGTAACACAGATACGCAGTATTTT.

This clonotype turned up a few times. J is TRBJ2-2 and V is TRBV5-1, with unresolved D. The CDR3 covers 13 residues. V was trimmed by 4 bases and J by 6 bases, leaving 10 bases between them. Germline CDR1 is SGHRS and CDR2 is YFSETQ. Written as DNA, the CDR3 is TGCGCCAGCAGCCCACCCACGCCCGGGGAGCTGTTTTTT. It yields the protein CASSPPTPGELFF.

This sequence joins TRBV5-1 and TRBJ2-1; D possibly corresponds to TRBD1 (6 bases). The CDR3 extends over 15 amino acids. Germline lookup yields CDR1 SGHRS and CDR2 YFSETQ. V was shortened by 1 base and J by 3 bases, with 11 bases between the two germline ends. CDR3 loop: CASSLKTGYYNEQFF. CDR3 sequence (DNA): TGCGCCAGCAGCTTGAAGACAGGATACTACAATGAGCAGTTCTTC.

This clonotype was found many times. The chain carries TRBV5-6 and TRBJ2-3, with unresolved D. Trimming stripped 0 bases from V and 10 bases from J, with 6 bases between. The germline gives CDR1 SGHDT, CDR2 YYEEEE. CDR3 length: 11 residues. The CDR3 here is CASSLGVAQYF. The CDR3 region has the DNA TGTGCCAGCAGCTTGGGGGTGGCGCAGTATTTT.